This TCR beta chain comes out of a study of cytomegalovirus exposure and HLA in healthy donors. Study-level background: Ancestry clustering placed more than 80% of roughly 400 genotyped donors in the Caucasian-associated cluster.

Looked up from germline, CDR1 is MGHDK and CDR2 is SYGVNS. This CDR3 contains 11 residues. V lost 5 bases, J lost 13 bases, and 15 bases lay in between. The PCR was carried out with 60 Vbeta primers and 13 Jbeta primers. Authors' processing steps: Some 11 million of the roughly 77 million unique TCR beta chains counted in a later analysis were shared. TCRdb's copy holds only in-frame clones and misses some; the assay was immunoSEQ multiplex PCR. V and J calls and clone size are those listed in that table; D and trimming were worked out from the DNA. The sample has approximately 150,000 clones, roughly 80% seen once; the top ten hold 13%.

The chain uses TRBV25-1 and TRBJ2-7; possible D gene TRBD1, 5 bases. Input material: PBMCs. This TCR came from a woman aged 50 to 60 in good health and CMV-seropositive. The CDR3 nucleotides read TGTGCCAGCAGTAGTAGTGGACACCTCTACTTC. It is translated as CASSSSGHLYF.